This entry is about one T cell receptor (beta chain). Germline V gene data show CDR1 as SNHLY and CDR2 as FYNNEI. V lost 2 bases, J lost 3 bases, and 11 bases lay in between. The CDR3 consists of 14 residues. These data are taken from a study of blood T cell repertoires in COVID-19. The wider study: Samples of COVID-19 (acute and convalescent) were obtained from the United States, Italy and Spain.

In the authors' workflow: Nucleated cell number was recorded as an estimate derived from reference gene primer amplification. Some clones are missing from TCRdb's copy, which holds only in-frame ones; the method was immunoSEQ multiplex PCR. V, J and clone size are taken as reported in that table, and D and trimming were inferred from the DNA itself. This table has more than 110,000 clones, approximately 80% appearing once. The chain links TRBV2 to TRBJ2-7; a weak D match, TRBD1 (6 bases). This sequence originates from a woman older than 75 in a cohort sampled during active or convalescent COVID-19. Sequencing used peripheral blood. DNA of the CDR3: TGTGCCAGCAGTGAACCACAGGGACGCTACGAGCAGTACTTC. It encodes CASSEPQGRYEQYF.